This T cell receptor beta chain was recovered during a study of read filtering for tumor transcriptome and immune sequencing. As for the study in general: Whole-transcriptome libraries were prepared after DNase treatment. TCR-mapped reads were about 3.5 to 10.27 million with IR-seq versus roughly 80 to 1,300 with RNA-seq. Findings and caveats of the study: This fraction held mixed bone marrow immune cells after CD138-negative sorting. Correlation between methods rose after single-read clonotypes were removed.

This clonotype was observed many times. Its antigen is unidentified. Germline CDR1 reads MNHNY; CDR2 reads SVGAGI (reference sequence). V trimming: 6 bases; J trimming: 2 bases; junction bases outside the gene matches: 7. The CDR3 extends over 15 amino acids. Molecular barcoded adaptors covering alpha/delta and beta/gamma chains were used on about 0.4 ug RNA. TCRdb recomputed calls from the reads with MiXCR, one row per CDR3 protein. The sample includes around 140,000 distinct CDR3 sequences, about 12% of them seen just once. This TCR was recovered from a donor at least 40 years old with multiple myeloma. Material: a population of CD138-negative cells sorted from bone marrow. V and J are TRBV6-6 and TRBJ2-7; 10 bases are a match to TRBD1. The CDR3 is CASRPGQGLTYEQYF. Here the CDR3 DNA reads TGTGCCAGCAGGCCGGGACAGGGGTTGACCTACGAGCAGTACTTC.